This TCR beta chain was recovered during a study of CD8 T cells in Susac syndrome. TCR beta sequencing covered blood CD8+ and CD4+ T cells. With random hexamers, reverse transcription was performed on roughly 0.5 to 1 ug of RNA. The TCR beta CDR3 was amplified by immunoSEQ multiplex PCR across 54 Vbeta, 13 Jbeta. TCRdb re-called the immunoSEQ multiplex PCR reads through MiXCR, storing one row per CDR3 protein. The top ten hold around 0.16% of the sample, which has around 170,000 distinct CDR3 sequences, roughly 94% seen once. This sequence was found in a human donor with Susac syndrome. The sample was CD8+ T cells from PBMCs.

The CDR3 is CSARDLQHSYEQYF. For the CDR3, the DNA is TGCAGTGCTAGAGATTTGCAGCACTCCTACGAGCAGTACTTC. This sequence joins TRBV20-1 and TRBJ2-7; no reliable D call. The V gene's germline CDR1 is DFQATT and CDR2 SNEGSKA (reference sequence). Trimming pared 0 bases from V and 0 bases from J, leaving 9 bases between. CDR3 size: 14 residues.